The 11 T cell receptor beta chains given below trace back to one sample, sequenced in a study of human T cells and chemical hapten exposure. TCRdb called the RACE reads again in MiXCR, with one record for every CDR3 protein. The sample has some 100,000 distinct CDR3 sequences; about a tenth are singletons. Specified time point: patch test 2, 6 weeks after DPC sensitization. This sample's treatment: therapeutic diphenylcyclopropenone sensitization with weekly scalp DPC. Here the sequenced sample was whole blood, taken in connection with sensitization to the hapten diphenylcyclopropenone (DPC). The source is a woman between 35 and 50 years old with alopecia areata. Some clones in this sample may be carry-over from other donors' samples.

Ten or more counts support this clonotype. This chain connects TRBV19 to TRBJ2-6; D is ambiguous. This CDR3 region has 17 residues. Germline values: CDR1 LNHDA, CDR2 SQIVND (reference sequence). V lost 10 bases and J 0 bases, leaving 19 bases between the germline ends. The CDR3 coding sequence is TGTGCCACCGCGGCCCGGCGGATTAGCTCTGGGGCCAACGTCCTGACTTTC. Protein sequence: CATAARRISSGANVLTF.

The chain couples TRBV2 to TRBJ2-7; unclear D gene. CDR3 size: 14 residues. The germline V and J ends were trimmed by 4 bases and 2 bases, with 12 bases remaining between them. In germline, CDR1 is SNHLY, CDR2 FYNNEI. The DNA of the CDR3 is TGTGCCAGCAGTGCGTGGAGTGTACCCTACGAGCAGTACTTC. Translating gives CASSAWSVPYEQYF.

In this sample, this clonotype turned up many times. CDR3 loop: CASSPGQEKPQHF. The CDR3 DNA reads TGTGCCAGCTCACCGGGACAGGAGAAGCCCCAGCATTTT. This chain links TRBV18 with TRBJ1-5; 8 nucleotides match TRBD1. Trimming at V came to 3 bases and at J to 8 bases, leaving 3 bases not matched to a gene. The CDR3 consists of 13 residues. Per germline, CDR1 KGHSH and CDR2 LQKENI.

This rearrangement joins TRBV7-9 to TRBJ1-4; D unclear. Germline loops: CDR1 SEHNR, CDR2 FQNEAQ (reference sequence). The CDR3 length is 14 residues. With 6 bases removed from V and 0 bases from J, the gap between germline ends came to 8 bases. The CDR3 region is CASRASATNEKLFF. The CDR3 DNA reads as TGTGCCAGCAGGGCGAGTGCAACTAATGAAAAACTGTTTTTT.

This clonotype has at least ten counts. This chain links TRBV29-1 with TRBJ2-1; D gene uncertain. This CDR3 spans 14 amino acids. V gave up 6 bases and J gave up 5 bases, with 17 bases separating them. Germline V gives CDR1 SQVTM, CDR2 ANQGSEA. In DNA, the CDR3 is TGCAGCGTCCGCATCCGGCAGACCAACAATGAGCAGTTCTTC. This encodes CSVRIRQTNNEQFF.

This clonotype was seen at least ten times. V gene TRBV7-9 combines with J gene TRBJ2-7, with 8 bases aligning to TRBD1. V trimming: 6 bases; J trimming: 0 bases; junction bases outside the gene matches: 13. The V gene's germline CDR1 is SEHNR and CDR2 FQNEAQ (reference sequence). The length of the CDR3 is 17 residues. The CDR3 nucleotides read TGTGCCAGCAGTCGCGGGGTTGGGACAGGCGACTCCTACGAGCAGTACTTC. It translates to CASSRGVGTGDSYEQYF. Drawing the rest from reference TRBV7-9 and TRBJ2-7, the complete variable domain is DTGVSQNPRHKITKRGQNVTFRCDPISEHNRLYWYRQTLGQGPEFLTYFQNEAQLEKSRLLSDRFSAERPKGSFSTLEIQRTEQGDSAMYLCASSRGVGTGDSYEQYFGPGTRLTVT.

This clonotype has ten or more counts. The CDR3 nucleotides are TGCGCCAGCAGCCCGACCTCACTTCTAGCGGGGGGGGAGCAGTACTTC. This encodes CASSPTSLLAGGEQYF. This chain uses TRBV4-1 with TRBJ2-7; TRBD2 matches at 12 bases. The CDR3 totals 16 residues. The germline V gene encodes CDR1 MGHRA and CDR2 YSYEKL. V lost 4 bases and J lost 7; bases outside the gene matches: 11.

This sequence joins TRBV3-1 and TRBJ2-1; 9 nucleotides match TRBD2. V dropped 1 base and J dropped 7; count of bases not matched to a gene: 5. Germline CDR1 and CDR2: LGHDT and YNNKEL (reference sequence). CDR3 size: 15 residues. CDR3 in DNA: TGTGCCAGCAGCCAAGGGCTAGCGGGGAGGAATGAGCAGTTCTTC. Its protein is CASSQGLAGRNEQFF.

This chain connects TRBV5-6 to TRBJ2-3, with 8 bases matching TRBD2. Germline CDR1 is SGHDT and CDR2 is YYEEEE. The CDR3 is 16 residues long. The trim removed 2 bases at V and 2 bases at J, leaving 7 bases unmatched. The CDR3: CASSLRVAGPTDTQYF. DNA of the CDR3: TGTGCCAGCAGCTTAAGGGTAGCGGGACCCACAGATACGCAGTATTTT.

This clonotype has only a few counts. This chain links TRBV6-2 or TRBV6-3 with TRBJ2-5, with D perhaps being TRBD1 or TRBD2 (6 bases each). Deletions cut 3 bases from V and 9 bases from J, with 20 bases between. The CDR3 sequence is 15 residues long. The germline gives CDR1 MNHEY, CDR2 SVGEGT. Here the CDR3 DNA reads TGTGCCAGCAGTTATCCTCAGGGGTCGGGAGCAGCCCAGTACTTC. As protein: CASSYPQGSGAAQYF.

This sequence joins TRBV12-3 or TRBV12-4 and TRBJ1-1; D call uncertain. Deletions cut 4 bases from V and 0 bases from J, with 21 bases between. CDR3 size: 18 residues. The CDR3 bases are TGTGCCAGCAGTTCCCCGGCAACACCAGGAGGGATGAACACTGAAGCTTTCTTT. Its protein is CASSSPATPGGMNTEAFF.